This entry describes one T cell receptor beta chain. Its antigen remains unknown. One end of the junction fails to match germline, which may point to a read error. This specimen belongs to a study of immune cell composition in non-small cell lung cancer. Study information: Histologic subtype was mainly adenocarcinoma or squamous cell carcinoma. Study results and caveats: Squamous carcinomas (approximately 80%) more often had tumour-associated clones >0.5% than adenocarcinomas (approximately 35%). Lung squamous cell carcinoma tumours had significantly higher top 10 clone scores and productive clonality than lung adenocarcinoma.

Profiled with immunoSEQ multiplex PCR; TCRdb holds only in-frame clones, not every one. This table holds several thousand clones, less than 75% found once. The CDR3 loop spans 15 amino acids. Germline V gives CDR1 SGHNT, CDR2 YYREEE (reference sequence). The source is a human donor with non-small cell lung cancer. The sample taken for sequencing was lung tumor tissue. The V and J genes are TRBV5-4 and TRBJ2-7; 15 bases match TRBD2. CDR3 in DNA: TGTGCCAGCAGCATGACTGGACTAGCGGGAGGGCCGCTGGCCTTC. It translates to CASSMTGLAGGPLAF.